The 12 T cell receptor beta chains reported below all come from one sample, sequenced in a study of T cell repertoires in cytomegalovirus infection (dated by TCRdb to the late 2010s). The meaning of the sample's treatment or condition label: in vitro stimulation with specific CMV peptide epitopes to enrich CMV-specific T cells. Instrument on record: Illumina HiSeq 1500. In TCRdb, the public reads were trimmed at Q25 with fastp and aligned with MiXCR, with productive beta chains retained. Every CDR3 protein is listed once, alongside the most common genes and DNA of its rows. Within this sample are fewer than 1,000,000 distinct CDR3 sequences, with approximately 31% of them counted one time only. The ten largest make up 10% to 15% of the sample. These receptors have no known antigen. Sequences were derived from cultured CD8+ T cells from PBMCs, sampled from culture after CMV antigen stimulation. Receptor source: a human donor in good health (CMV status not recorded). Some clones in this sample may be carry-over from other donors' samples.

V usage is TRBV25-1 and J usage is TRBJ2-1, with 9 bases aligning to TRBD2. Germline CDR1 is MGHDK and CDR2 is SYGVNS. The CDR3 is made up of 13 amino acids. Trimming removed 0 bases from V and 15 bases from J; junction bases left unmatched: 6. CDR3 loop: CASSEYAGGSLFF. CDR3 in DNA: TGTGCCAGCAGTGAATACGCGGGGGGGAGTCTGTTCTTC. Full variable domain (outside the CDR3, taken from reference TRBV25-1 and TRBJ2-1): EADIYQTPRYLVIGTGKKITLECSQTMGHDKMYWYQQDPGMELHLIHYSYGVNSTEKGDLSSESTVSRIRTEHFPLTLESARPSHTSQYLCASSEYAGGSLFFGPGTRLTVL.

The V and J genes are TRBV4-3 and TRBJ2-5; TRBD2 is a possible D gene (6 bases). V lost 0 bases and J 5 bases, leaving 7 bases between the germline ends. Germline assignment: CDR1 LGHNA and CDR2 YSLEER. The CDR3 runs to 13 residues. CDR3 DNA sequence: TGCGCCAGCAGCCAAGAGGAGGGGGAGACCCAGTACTTC. It specifies CASSQEEGETQYF.

This clonotype was seen repeatedly, ten times or more. The genes are TRBV7-9 and TRBJ1-1; TRBD1 is a possible D gene (6 bases). This CDR3 region has 16 residues. The germline V and J ends were trimmed by 5 bases and 2 bases, with 18 bases remaining between them. CDR1 is SEHNR, CDR2 FQNEAQ, per germline (reference sequence). This CDR3 reads CASSPYLGQPNTEAFF. In DNA form, the CDR3 reads TGTGCCAGCAGCCCCTACCTAGGACAGCCTAACACTGAAGCTTTCTTT.

This clonotype has a count of ten or more. V usage is TRBV7-9 and J usage is TRBJ2-2; D is unresolved. Germline V gene sequence: CDR1 SEHNR, CDR2 FQNEAQ (reference sequence). The CDR3 sequence is 14 residues long. Trimming took off 6 bases at V and 0 bases at J, with 8 bases between the two ends. CDR3 bases: TGTGCCAGCAGTAGGTCAGCGAACACCGGGGAGCTGTTTTTT. The encoded protein is CASSRSANTGELFF.

This clonotype was counted only a few times. The chain combines TRBV5-8 with TRBJ2-7, with D unclear. Trimming shortened V by 5 bases and J by 3 bases, and 6 bases separated the two germline ends. CDR1 SGHTS and CDR2 YDEGEE come from the germline V gene. This CDR3 is 11 amino acids long. The CDR3 DNA reads TGTGCCAGCAGGAACTACTACGAGCAGTACGTC. This gives the protein CASRNYYEQYV.

This clonotype was seen a few times. The chain uses TRBV7-2 and TRBJ2-1; weak D call: TRBD1 (6 bases). Trimming took 2 bases from V and 7 from J, leaving 18 bases between them. Germline loops: CDR1 SGHTA, CDR2 FQGNSA. The CDR3 is made up of 16 amino acids. CDR3 amino acids: CASSLRSTGRGNEQFF. DNA for the CDR3: TGTGCCAGCAGCTTACGGTCAACAGGGCGAGGTAATGAGCAGTTCTTC.

The chain links TRBV25-1 to TRBJ2-1; D not resolved. This CDR3 contains 13 residues. Trimming took off 5 bases at V and 4 bases at J, with 9 bases between the two ends. CDR1 is MGHDK and CDR2 is SYGVNS in the germline V gene. The CDR3 sequence is CASSRSVYNEQFF. CDR3 nucleotide sequence: TGTGCCAGCAGTAGGTCGGTATACAATGAGCAGTTCTTC.

The V and J genes are TRBV19 and TRBJ2-3, with D tentatively TRBD1 (6 bases). Trimming removed 5 bases at V and 2 bases at J, with 14 bases between. This CDR3 region has 15 residues. CDR1 and CDR2 (germline): LNHDA, SQIVND (reference sequence). In nucleotides, the CDR3 is TGTGCCAGTAGTCAATGGACAGATTACACAGATACGCAGTATTTT. It specifies CASSQWTDYTDTQYF.

This clonotype was observed a handful of times. This chain uses TRBV12-3 or TRBV12-4 with TRBJ1-2; tentatively, D is TRBD1 (6 bases). This CDR3 contains 15 residues. The V end lost 4 bases, the J end lost 3 bases, and 15 bases lay between the germline ends. The CDR3 sequence: CASSSREGGYYGYTF. In DNA form, the CDR3 reads TGTGCCAGCAGTTCCCGGGAGGGGGGTTACTATGGCTACACCTTC.

This rearrangement joins TRBV7-9 to TRBJ2-1, with 9 bases fitting TRBD2. CDR1 SEHNR and CDR2 FQNEAQ come from the germline V gene (reference sequence). The CDR3 spans 14 residues. J lost 9 bases, V lost 5 bases, and 8 bases had no gene match. CDR3 coding DNA: TGTGCCAGCAGCCTAGGACTAGCGCTGGGTGAGCAGTTCTTC. It translates to CASSLGLALGEQFF.

This clonotype was seen many times. This chain uses TRBV7-2 with TRBJ1-2; D is undetermined. The CDR3 extends over 14 amino acids. CDR1 is SGHTA and CDR2 is FQGNSA in the germline V gene. Trimming removed 1 base from V and 3 bases from J, with 9 bases in between. The chain's CDR3 is CASSLGTAHYGYTF. The CDR3 DNA is TGTGCCAGCAGCTTAGGAACAGCCCACTATGGCTACACCTTC.

This clonotype was detected only a few times. This sequence joins TRBV20-1 and TRBJ2-1; D is unresolved. The length of the CDR3 is 13 residues. Germline V gene sequence: CDR1 DFQATT, CDR2 SNEGSKA (reference sequence). V lost 0 bases to trimming and J lost 4 bases, with 7 bases between them. The CDR3 DNA is TGCAGTGCTAGAGATCGAAAGTACAATGAGCAGTTCTTC. It is translated as CSARDRKYNEQFF.